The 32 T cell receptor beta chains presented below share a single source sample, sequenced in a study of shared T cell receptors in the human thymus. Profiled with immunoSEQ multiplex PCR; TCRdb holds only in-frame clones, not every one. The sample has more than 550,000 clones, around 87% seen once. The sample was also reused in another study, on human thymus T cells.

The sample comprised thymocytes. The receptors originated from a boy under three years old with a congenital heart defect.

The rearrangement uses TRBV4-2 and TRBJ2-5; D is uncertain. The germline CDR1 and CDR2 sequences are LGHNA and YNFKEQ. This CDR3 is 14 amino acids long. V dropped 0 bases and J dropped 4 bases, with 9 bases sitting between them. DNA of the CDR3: TGTGCCAGCAGCCAAGATACTCCGGGAGAGACCCAGTACTTC. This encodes CASSQDTPGETQYF.

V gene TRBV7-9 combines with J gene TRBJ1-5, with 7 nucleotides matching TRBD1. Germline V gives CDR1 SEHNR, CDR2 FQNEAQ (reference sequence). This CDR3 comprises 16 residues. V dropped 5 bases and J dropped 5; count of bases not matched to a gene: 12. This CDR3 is CASSPDSLGGYQPQHF. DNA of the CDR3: TGTGCCAGCAGCCCGGACAGTTTAGGGGGCTATCAGCCCCAGCATTTT.

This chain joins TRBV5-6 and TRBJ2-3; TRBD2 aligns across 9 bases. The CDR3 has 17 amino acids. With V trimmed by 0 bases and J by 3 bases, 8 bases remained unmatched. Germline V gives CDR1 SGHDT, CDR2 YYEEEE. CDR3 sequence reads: CASSLVLGLAATDTQYF. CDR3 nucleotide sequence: TGTGCCAGCAGCTTGGTTTTGGGACTAGCAGCTACAGATACGCAGTATTTT.

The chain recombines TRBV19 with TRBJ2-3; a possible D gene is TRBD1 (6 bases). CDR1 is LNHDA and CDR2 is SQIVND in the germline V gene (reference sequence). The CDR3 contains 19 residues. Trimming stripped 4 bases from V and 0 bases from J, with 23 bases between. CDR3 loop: CASSTRKLQGPTSTDTQYF. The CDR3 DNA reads TGTGCCAGTAGTACGCGGAAATTACAGGGACCAACTAGCACAGATACGCAGTATTTT.

The CDR3 sequence: CATSSEDSYNEQFF. DNA for the CDR3: TGCGCCACCTCTAGCGAAGACTCCTACAATGAGCAGTTCTTC. The chain joins TRBV10-1 to TRBJ2-1; a possible D gene is TRBD2 (6 bases). Trimming took 10 bases from V and 0 from J, leaving 13 bases between them. Germline V CDR1 and CDR2: WNHNN, SYGVQD (reference sequence). The CDR3 covers 14 residues.

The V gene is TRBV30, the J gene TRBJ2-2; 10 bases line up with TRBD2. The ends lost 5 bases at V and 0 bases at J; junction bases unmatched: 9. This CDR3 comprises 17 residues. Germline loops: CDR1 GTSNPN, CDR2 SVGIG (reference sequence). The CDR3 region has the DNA TGTGCCTGGTTCACTTCCAGCGGGAGGGCGAACACCGGGGAGCTGTTTTTT. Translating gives CAWFTSSGRANTGELFF. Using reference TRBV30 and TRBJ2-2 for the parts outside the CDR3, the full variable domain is SQTIHQWPATLVQPVGSPLSLECTVEGTSNPNLYWYRQAAGRGLQLLFYSVGIGQISSEVPQNLSASRPQDRQFILSSKKLLLSDSGFYLCAWFTSSGRANTGELFFGEGSRLTVL.

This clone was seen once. In DNA form, the CDR3 reads TGTGCCATTCGCTCACAGGGGGTAACCGGGGAGCTGTTTTTT. Translated, it gives CAIRSQGVTGELFF. This chain links TRBV10-3 with TRBJ2-2; 8 positions match TRBD1. The germline gives CDR1 ENHRY, CDR2 SYGVKD. J gave up 5 bases and V 9 bases, and 8 bases lay outside the gene matches. This CDR3 comprises 14 residues.

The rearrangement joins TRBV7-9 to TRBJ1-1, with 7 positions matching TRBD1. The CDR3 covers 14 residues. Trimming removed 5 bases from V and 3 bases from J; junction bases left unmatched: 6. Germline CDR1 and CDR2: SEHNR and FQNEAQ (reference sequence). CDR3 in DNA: TGTGCCAGCAGCGAGGGACAGCGGGACACTGAAGCTTTCTTT. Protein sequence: CASSEGQRDTEAFF. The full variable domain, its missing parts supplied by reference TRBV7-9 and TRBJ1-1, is DTGVSQNPRHKITKRGQNVTFRCDPISEHNRLYWYRQTLGQGPEFLTYFQNEAQLEKSRLLSDRFSAERPKGSFSTLEIQRTEQGDSAMYLCASSEGQRDTEAFFGQGTRLTVV.

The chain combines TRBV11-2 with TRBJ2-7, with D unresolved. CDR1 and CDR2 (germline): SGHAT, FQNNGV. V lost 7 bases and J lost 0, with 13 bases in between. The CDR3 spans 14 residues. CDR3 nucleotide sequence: TGTGCCAGCAATCTGAGGAGCAACTCCTACGAGCAGTACTTC. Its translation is CASNLRSNSYEQYF. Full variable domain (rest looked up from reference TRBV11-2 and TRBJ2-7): EAGVAQSPRYKIIEKRQSVAFWCNPISGHATLYWYQQILGQGPKLLIQFQNNGVVDDSQLPKDRFSAERLKGVDSTLKIQPAKLEDSAVYLCASNLRSNSYEQYFGPGTRLTVT.

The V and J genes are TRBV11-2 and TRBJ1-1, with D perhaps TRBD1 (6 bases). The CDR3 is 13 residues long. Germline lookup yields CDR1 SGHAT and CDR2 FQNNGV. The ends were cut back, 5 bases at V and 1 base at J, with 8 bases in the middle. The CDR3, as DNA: TGTGCCAGCAGCAACAGGGCGAACACTGAAGCTTTCTTT. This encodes CASSNRANTEAFF.

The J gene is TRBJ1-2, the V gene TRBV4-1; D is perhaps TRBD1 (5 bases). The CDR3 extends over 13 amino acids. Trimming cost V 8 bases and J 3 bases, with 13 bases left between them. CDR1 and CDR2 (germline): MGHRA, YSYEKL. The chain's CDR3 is CASGQGNDYGYTF. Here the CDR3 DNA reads TGCGCCAGCGGTCAGGGTAACGACTATGGCTACACCTTC.

The CDR3 DNA sequence: TGTGCCTGGAGTCTACACACCGGGACAGCGCTCCAAGAGACCCAGTACTTC. This gives the protein CAWSLHTGTALQETQYF. V and J are TRBV30 and TRBJ2-5, with 7 bases fitting TRBD1. CDR1 and CDR2 (germline): GTSNPN, SVGIG (reference sequence). The J segment lost 1 base and the V segment lost 2 bases, leaving 13 bases of the junction unmatched. The CDR3 runs to 17 residues. Together with reference TRBV30 and TRBJ2-5, the CDR3 gives the full variable domain: SQTIHQWPATLVQPVGSPLSLECTVEGTSNPNLYWYRQAAGRGLQLLFYSVGIGQISSEVPQNLSASRPQDRQFILSSKKLLLSDSGFYLCAWSLHTGTALQETQYFGPGTRLLVL.

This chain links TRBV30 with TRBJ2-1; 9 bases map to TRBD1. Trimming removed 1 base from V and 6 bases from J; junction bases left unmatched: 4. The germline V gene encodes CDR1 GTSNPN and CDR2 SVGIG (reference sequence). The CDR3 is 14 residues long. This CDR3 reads CAWSDRGPPNEQFF. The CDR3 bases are TGTGCCTGGAGTGACAGGGGGCCCCCCAATGAGCAGTTCTTC.

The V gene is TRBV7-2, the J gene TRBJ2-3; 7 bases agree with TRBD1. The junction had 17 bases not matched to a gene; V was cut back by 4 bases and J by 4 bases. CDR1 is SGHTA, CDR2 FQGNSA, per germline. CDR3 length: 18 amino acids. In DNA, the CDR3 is TGTGCCAGCAGCTCTGACAGGGACCACACATCCTACTCAGATACGCAGTATTTT. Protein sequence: CASSSDRDHTSYSDTQYF.

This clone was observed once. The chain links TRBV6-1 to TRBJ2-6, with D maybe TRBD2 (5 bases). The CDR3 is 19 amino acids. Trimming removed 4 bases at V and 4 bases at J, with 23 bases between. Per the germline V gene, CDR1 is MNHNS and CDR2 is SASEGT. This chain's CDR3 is CASSVPPRGNGSGANVLTF. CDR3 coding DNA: TGTGCCAGCAGTGTGCCTCCGCGAGGGAATGGGTCCGGGGCCAACGTCCTGACTTTC.

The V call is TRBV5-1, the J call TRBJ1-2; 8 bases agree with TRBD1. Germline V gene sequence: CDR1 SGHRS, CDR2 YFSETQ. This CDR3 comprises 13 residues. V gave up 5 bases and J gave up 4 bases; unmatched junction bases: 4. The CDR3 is CASRGQGSYGYTF. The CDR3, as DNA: TGCGCCAGCAGAGGACAGGGATCCTATGGCTACACCTTC.

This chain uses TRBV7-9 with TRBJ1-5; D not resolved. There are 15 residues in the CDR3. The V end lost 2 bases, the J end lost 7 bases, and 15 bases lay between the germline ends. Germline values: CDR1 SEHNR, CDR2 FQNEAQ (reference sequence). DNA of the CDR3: TGTGCCAGCAGCTTATGCGGAATCATACGACAGCCCCAGCATTTT. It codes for CASSLCGIIRQPQHF.

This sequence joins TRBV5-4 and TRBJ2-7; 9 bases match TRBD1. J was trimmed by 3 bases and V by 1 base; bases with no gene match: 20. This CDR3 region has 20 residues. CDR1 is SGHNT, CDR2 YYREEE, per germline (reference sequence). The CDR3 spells CASSLFGGTVLGTGIYEQYF. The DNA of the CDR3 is TGTGCCAGCAGCTTGTTCGGGGGCACCGTGTTGGGGACAGGGATCTACGAGCAGTACTTC. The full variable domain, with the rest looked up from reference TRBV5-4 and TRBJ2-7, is ETGVTQSPTHLIKTRGQQVTLRCSSQSGHNTVSWYQQALGQGPQFIFQYYREEENGRGNFPPRFSGLQFPNYSSELNVNALELDDSALYLCASSLFGGTVLGTGIYEQYFGPGTRLTVT.

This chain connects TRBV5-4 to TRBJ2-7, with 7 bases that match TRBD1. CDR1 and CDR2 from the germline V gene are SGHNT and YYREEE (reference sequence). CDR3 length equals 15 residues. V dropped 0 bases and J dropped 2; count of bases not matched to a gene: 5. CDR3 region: CASSLARDSAYEQYF. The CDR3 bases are TGTGCCAGCAGCTTGGCCCGGGACAGCGCCTACGAGCAGTACTTC.

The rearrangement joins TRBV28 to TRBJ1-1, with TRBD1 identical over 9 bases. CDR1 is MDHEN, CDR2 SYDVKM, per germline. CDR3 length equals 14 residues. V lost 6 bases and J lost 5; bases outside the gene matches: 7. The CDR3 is CASRIGQGMTEAFF. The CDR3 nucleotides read TGTGCCAGCAGGATCGGACAGGGGATGACTGAAGCTTTCTTT.

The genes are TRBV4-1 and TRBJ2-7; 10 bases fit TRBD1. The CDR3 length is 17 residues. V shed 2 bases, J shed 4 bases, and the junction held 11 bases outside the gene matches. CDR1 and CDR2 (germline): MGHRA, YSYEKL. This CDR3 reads CASSQSPGQGVGYEQYF. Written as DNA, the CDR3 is TGCGCCAGCAGCCAATCTCCTGGACAGGGGGTTGGTTACGAGCAGTACTTC.

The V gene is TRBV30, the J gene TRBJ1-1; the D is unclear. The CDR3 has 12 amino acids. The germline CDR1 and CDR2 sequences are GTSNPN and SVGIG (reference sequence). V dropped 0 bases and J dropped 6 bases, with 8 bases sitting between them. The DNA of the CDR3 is TGTGCCTGGAGTGTATTCATCCCTGAAGCTTTCTTT. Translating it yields CAWSVFIPEAFF.

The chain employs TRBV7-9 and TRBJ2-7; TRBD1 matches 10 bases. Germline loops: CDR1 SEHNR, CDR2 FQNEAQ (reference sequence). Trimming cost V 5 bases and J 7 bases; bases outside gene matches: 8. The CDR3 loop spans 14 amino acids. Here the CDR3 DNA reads TGTGCCAGCAGCACCCGACAGGGGGCTTGGGAGCAGTACTTC. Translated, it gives CASSTRQGAWEQYF.

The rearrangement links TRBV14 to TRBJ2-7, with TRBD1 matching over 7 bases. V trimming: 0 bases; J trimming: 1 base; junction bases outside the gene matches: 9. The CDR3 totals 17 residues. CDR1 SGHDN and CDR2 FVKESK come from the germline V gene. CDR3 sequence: CASSQDPTGYRSYEQYF. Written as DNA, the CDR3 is TGTGCCAGCAGCCAAGATCCGACAGGGTACCGATCCTACGAGCAGTACTTC.

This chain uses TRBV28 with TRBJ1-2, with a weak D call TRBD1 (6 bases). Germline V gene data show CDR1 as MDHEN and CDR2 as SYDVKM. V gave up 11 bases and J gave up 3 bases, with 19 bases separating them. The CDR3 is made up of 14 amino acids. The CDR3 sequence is CAGSRSPGDYGYTF. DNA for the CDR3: TGTGCCGGCTCACGGTCTCCAGGGGACTATGGCTACACCTTC.

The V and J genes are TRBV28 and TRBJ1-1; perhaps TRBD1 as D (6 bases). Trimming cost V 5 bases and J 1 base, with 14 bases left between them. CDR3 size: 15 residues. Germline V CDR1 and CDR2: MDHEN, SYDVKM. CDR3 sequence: CASSKPETGNTEAFF. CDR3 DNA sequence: TGTGCCAGCAGTAAGCCCGAGACAGGGAACACTGAAGCTTTCTTT.

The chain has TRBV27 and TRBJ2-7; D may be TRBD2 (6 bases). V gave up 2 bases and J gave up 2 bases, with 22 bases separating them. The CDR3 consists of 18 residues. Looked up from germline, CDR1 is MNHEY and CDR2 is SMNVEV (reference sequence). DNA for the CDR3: TGTGCCAGCAGTTTAGTCGGACTACACCCTTATGTACCCTACGAGCAGTACTTC. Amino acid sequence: CASSLVGLHPYVPYEQYF.

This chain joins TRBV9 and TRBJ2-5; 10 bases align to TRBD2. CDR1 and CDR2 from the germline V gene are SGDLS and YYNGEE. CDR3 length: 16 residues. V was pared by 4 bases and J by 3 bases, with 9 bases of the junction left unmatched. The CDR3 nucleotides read TGTGCCAGCAGCCACCGAACTAGCGGGGTCAAAGAGACCCAGTACTTC. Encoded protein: CASSHRTSGVKETQYF.

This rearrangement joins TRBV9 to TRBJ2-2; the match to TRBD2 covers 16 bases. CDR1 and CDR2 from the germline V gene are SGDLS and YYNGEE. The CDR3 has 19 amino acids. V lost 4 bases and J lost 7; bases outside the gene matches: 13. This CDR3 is CASSLGLAGGAFGGGELFF. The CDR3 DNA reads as TGTGCCAGCAGCCTGGGACTAGCGGGAGGGGCCTTTGGGGGCGGGGAGCTGTTTTTT.

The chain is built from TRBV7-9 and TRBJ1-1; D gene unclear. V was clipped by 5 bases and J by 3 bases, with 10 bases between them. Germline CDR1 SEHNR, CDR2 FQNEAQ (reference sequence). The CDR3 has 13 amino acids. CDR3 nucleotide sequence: TGTGCCAGCAGCCTACTCCCCGACACTGAAGCTTTCTTT. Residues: CASSLLPDTEAFF.

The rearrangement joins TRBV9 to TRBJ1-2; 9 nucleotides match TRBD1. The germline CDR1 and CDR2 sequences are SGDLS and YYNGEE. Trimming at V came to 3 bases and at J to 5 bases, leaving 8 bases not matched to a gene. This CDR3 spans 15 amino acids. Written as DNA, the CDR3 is TGTGCCAGCAGCGGCCGGGACAGGGCCCTATATGGCTACACCTTC. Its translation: CASSGRDRALYGYTF.

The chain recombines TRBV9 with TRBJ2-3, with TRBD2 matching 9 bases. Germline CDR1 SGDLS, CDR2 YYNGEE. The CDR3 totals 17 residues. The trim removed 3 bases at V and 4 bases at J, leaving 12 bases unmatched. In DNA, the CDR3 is TGTGCCAGCAGCGCGCTACCGGGACTAGCTAGTTCAGATACGCAGTATTTT. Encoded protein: CASSALPGLASSDTQYF.